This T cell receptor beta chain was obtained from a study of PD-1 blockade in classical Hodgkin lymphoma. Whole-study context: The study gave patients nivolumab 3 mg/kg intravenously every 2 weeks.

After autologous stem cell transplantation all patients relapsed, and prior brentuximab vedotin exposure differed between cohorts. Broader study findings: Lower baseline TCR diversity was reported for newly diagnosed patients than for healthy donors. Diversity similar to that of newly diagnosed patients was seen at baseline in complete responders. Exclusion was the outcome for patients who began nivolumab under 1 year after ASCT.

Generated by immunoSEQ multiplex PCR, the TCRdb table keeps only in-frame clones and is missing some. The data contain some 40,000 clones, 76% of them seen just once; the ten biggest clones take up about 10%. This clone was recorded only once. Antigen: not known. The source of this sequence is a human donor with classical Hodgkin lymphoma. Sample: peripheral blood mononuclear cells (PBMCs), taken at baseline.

The CDR3 region is CATSTNPQETQYF. The CDR3 nucleotides are TGTGCCACCAGCACGAACCCCCAAGAGACCCAGTACTTC. This rearrangement joins TRBV15 to TRBJ2-5; D is uncertain. With 4 bases removed from V and 1 base from J, the gap between germline ends came to 7 bases. CDR3 length equals 13 residues. In germline, CDR1 is LNHNV, CDR2 YYDKDF (reference sequence).